A selection of T cell receptor beta chains follows, all from one sample in a study of cytomegalovirus exposure and HLA in healthy donors. Profiling relied on immunoSEQ multiplex PCR, and the TCRdb table lists in-frame clones only, not all of them. The sample gives 180,000 or so clones, under 80% of which show up once; around 2.3% is in the top ten. Sequencing used PBMCs. All receptors derive from a woman aged 25 to 45 in good health and CMV-seropositive. The CDR3 runs from the conserved cysteine through the conserved F or W. D genes are given only for firm matches. Size tells how often a clone was seen (once, few, many) or the class of an expanded clone, and some rows leave it out.

v_call	d_call	clone_size	j_call	cdr3_aa	cdr3_nt
TRBV6-5	TRBD2	.	TRBJ2-1	CASSIAGLGNEQFF	TGTGCCAGCAGTATAGCGGGGTTAGGGAATGAGCAGTTCTTC
TRBV5-4	TRBD1	once	TRBJ1-6	CASSFTGANSPLHF	TGTGCCAGCAGCTTTACAGGGGCTAATTCACCCCTCCACTTT
TRBV4-1	.	.	TRBJ1-5	CASSQDQGKDQPQHF	TGCGCCAGCAGCCAAGATCAGGGAAAGGATCAGCCCCAGCATTTT
TRBV7-2	.	few	TRBJ2-4	CASSPSEAKNSQYF	TGTGCCAGCAGCCCTAGCGAAGCCAAAAACAGTCAGTACTTC
TRBV29-1	TRBD1	.	TRBJ1-2	CSVLRGTDHYGYTF	TGCAGCGTTCTTCGTGGGACAGACCACTATGGCTACACCTTC
TRBV11-3	TRBD1	.	TRBJ1-1	CASSLRGQVNTEAFF	TGTGCCAGCAGCTTACGGGGACAGGTGAACACTGAAGCTTTCTTT
TRBV15	.	.	TRBJ2-7	CATSRTEYEQYF	TGTGCCACCAGCCGAACAGAGTACGAGCAGTACTTC
TRBV6-5	TRBD1	once	TRBJ1-2	CASRPGQGAGYTF	TGTGCCAGCAGACCAGGACAGGGTGCTGGCTACACCTTC
TRBV27	.	few	TRBJ1-5	CASSPTIHEGAVRPQHF	TGTGCCAGCAGTCCGACTATCCATGAGGGTGCCGTTCGGCCCCAGCATTTT
TRBV28	.	.	TRBJ1-1	CASSLRVGRITEAFF	TGTGCCAGCAGTTTAAGGGTAGGGAGGATTACTGAAGCTTTCTTT
TRBV5-1	TRBD1	.	TRBJ2-7	CASSTGQASYEQYF	TGCGCCAGCAGCACAGGACAGGCCTCCTACGAGCAGTACTTC
TRBV27	TRBD1	.	TRBJ2-3	CASSLRDRDPSFSTDTQYF	TGTGCCAGCAGTTTAAGGGACAGGGACCCTTCCTTTAGCACAGATACGCAGTATTTT
TRBV7-8	TRBD2	.	TRBJ2-2	CASSLRGGDTGELFF	TGTGCCAGCAGCTTACGGGGGGGAGACACCGGGGAGCTGTTTTTT
TRBV11-1	.	.	TRBJ2-5	CASSFDSQETQYF	TGTGCCAGCAGCTTCGACAGCCAAGAGACCCAGTACTTC
TRBV6-1	.	.	TRBJ2-7	CASSEGRQIYEQYF	TGTGCCAGCAGTGAGGGTAGACAGATCTACGAGCAGTACTTC
TRBV28	TRBD1	.	TRBJ1-4	CASGTGGVVPTNEKLFF	TGTGCCAGCGGTACAGGGGGCGTGGTCCCAACTAATGAAAAACTGTTTTTT
TRBV4-3	.	.	TRBJ1-1	CASSQDAGATEAFF	TGCGCCAGCAGCCAAGACGCAGGGGCCACTGAAGCTTTCTTT
TRBV7-2	TRBD1	few	TRBJ1-2	CASSSGDRHYGYTF	TGTGCCAGCAGCTCTGGGGACAGACACTATGGCTACACCTTC
TRBV4-3	.	.	TRBJ2-7	CASSPSQRGYGGTYEQYF	TGCGCCAGCAGCCCTTCTCAACGGGGATACGGGGGTACCTACGAGCAGTACTTC
TRBV20-1	.	.	TRBJ2-1	CSARPRDEQFF	TGCAGTGCTAGACCCCGAGATGAGCAGTTCTTC
TRBV11-2	.	.	TRBJ1-5	CASSLAGGQGQPQHF	TGTGCCAGCAGCCTCGCGGGGGGGCAGGGTCAGCCCCAGCATTTT
TRBV9	.	.	TRBJ2-2	CASSLAGAGAGELFF	TGTGCCAGCAGCCTCGCGGGGGCCGGCGCCGGGGAGCTGTTTTTT
TRBV13	TRBD2	.	TRBJ2-3	CASSLEVAGGHKDTQYF	TGTGCCAGCAGCTTAGAGGTAGCGGGGGGGCACAAAGATACGCAGTATTTT
TRBV27	TRBD2	.	TRBJ2-1	CPASGRSSYNEQFF	TGTCCCGCTAGCGGGCGGAGCTCCTACAATGAGCAGTTCTTC
TRBV2	.	.	TRBJ2-7	CASSEIRSVREQYF	TGTGCCAGCAGTGAGATTCGGTCTGTCCGCGAGCAGTACTTC
TRBV5-1	.	.	TRBJ1-1	CASSFFRGINTEAFF	TGCGCCAGCAGCTTTTTTAGAGGTATTAACACTGAAGCTTTCTTT
TRBV7-9	TRBD2	many	TRBJ2-7	CASSYRPLSSGGHEQYF	TGTGCCAGCAGCTACCGCCCCTTATCTAGCGGGGGACACGAGCAGTACTTC
TRBV7-2	TRBD1	.	TRBJ1-2	CASSLDRNGYTF	TGTGCCAGCAGCTTGGACAGGAACGGCTACACCTTC
TRBV7-2	TRBD2	.	TRBJ2-2	CASSLNGGARAGELFF	TGTGCCAGCAGCTTAAACGGGGGGGCCCGGGCCGGGGAGCTGTTTTTT
TRBV9	TRBD2	.	TRBJ2-2	CASSVKSGGPNTGELFF	TGTGCCAGCAGCGTAAAGAGCGGGGGCCCTAACACCGGGGAGCTGTTTTTT
TRBV5-1	TRBD1	.	TRBJ1-5	CASSDRTGEGNQPQHF	TGCGCCAGCAGCGACCGGACAGGGGAGGGCAATCAGCCCCAGCATTTT
TRBV19	TRBD1	.	TRBJ2-5	CASSALQGEETQYF	TGTGCCAGCAGTGCCCTACAGGGGGAAGAGACCCAGTACTTC
TRBV5-8	TRBD1	.	TRBJ2-1	CASSLATRQGPYNEQFF	TGTGCCAGCAGCTTGGCAACCAGACAGGGCCCCTACAATGAGCAGTTCTTC
TRBV10-3	TRBD1	.	TRBJ1-4	CAISVRQGNATNEKLFF	TGTGCCATCAGTGTACGACAGGGCAATGCAACTAATGAAAAACTGTTTTTT
TRBV28	.	.	TRBJ1-5	CASSLSEGGQPQHF	TGTGCCAGCAGTTTATCAGAGGGCGGGCAGCCCCAGCATTTT
TRBV19	.	.	TRBJ1-2	CASSKRTDLNYGYTF	TGTGCCAGTAGTAAGAGGACAGATCTTAACTATGGCTACACCTTC
TRBV27	.	.	TRBJ2-3	CASSWLGRGASTDTQYF	TGTGCCAGCAGTTGGCTGGGGCGGGGTGCTAGCACAGATACGCAGTATTTT
TRBV7-9	TRBD1	.	TRBJ1-1	CASSLTGDVEAFF	TGTGCCAGCAGCTTGACAGGGGACGTTGAAGCTTTCTTT
TRBV19	TRBD2	.	TRBJ2-5	CASSREGTSGVQETQYF	TGTGCCAGTAGCCGAGAGGGGACTAGCGGGGTACAAGAGACCCAGTACTTC
TRBV15	TRBD1	.	TRBJ2-7	CATSRTGYEQYF	TGTGCCACCAGCCGGACAGGGTACGAGCAGTACTTC
TRBV7-9	.	once	TRBJ2-3	CASSLGSSTDTQYF	TGTGCCAGCAGCTTGGGGAGCTCCACAGATACGCAGTATTTT
TRBV18	TRBD1	.	TRBJ1-4	CASSPRDRGPNEKLFF	TGTGCCAGCTCACCTCGTGACAGGGGACCTAATGAAAAACTGTTTTTT
TRBV5-1	.	.	TRBJ2-7	CASSTSSYEQYF	TGCGCCAGCAGCACCAGCTCCTACGAGCAGTACTTC
TRBV12-5	TRBD1	.	TRBJ2-7	CASGFGQGYEQYF	TGTGCTAGTGGTTTCGGACAGGGGTACGAGCAGTACTTC
TRBV7-2	.	.	TRBJ2-3	CASSLGRQRWDTQYF	TGTGCCAGCAGCCTAGGGAGGCAACGGTGGGATACGCAGTATTTT
TRBV7-2	.	.	TRBJ2-3	CASSPQGGASDTQYF	TGTGCCAGCAGCCCCCAGGGGGGCGCATCTGATACGCAGTATTTT
TRBV6-1	.	.	TRBJ2-1	CASSAPREQFF	TGTGCCAGCAGTGCCCCCCGGGAGCAGTTCTTC
TRBV4-2	.	.	TRBJ2-1	CASSQEEGYYNEQFF	TGTGCCAGCAGCCAAGAAGAGGGATACTACAATGAGCAGTTCTTC
TRBV4-2	.	.	TRBJ2-1	CASSLLDADEQFF	TGTGCCAGCAGCCTTCTAGACGCTGATGAGCAGTTCTTC
TRBV5-1	TRBD2	.	TRBJ2-7	CASSTTSGGLEQYF	TGCGCCAGCAGTACAACTAGCGGGGGCTTGGAGCAGTACTTC
TRBV28	.	.	TRBJ2-5	CASSSSEGRETQYF	TGTGCCAGCAGTTCCTCGGAGGGGAGGGAGACCCAGTACTTC
TRBV18	.	.	TRBJ2-2	CASSPETISGELFF	TGTGCCAGCTCACCGGAGACGATTTCCGGGGAGCTGTTTTTT
TRBV6-6	TRBD1	.	TRBJ1-1	CASSYGDRDTEAFF	TGTGCCAGCAGTTACGGGGACAGGGACACTGAAGCTTTCTTT
TRBV9	TRBD2	.	TRBJ2-7	CASSATSGPYEQYF	TGTGCCAGCAGCGCGACTAGCGGTCCCTACGAGCAGTACTTC
TRBV7-8	TRBD2	few	TRBJ2-7	CASSSTSGGAGYEQYF	TGTGCCAGCAGCTCGACTAGCGGGGGGGCCGGGTACGAGCAGTACTTC
TRBV5-1	TRBD2	few	TRBJ2-3	CASSVTSGGAGTQYF	TGCGCCAGCAGCGTCACTAGCGGGGGGGCCGGGACGCAGTATTTT
TRBV4-2	.	few	TRBJ1-3	CASSQDLGRSSGNTIYF	TGTGCCAGCAGCCAAGATCTAGGTAGAAGCTCTGGAAACACCATATATTTT
TRBV5-1	TRBD1	.	TRBJ2-7	CASSPLDRVYEQYF	TGCGCCAGCAGCCCGTTAGACAGGGTCTACGAGCAGTACTTC
TRBV29-1	.	.	TRBJ2-3	CSGRVTEDTQYF	TGCAGCGGCAGGGTGACCGAAGATACGCAGTATTTT